Many counts were recorded for the clone carrying this T cell receptor (beta chain). What it binds is not known. Starting from genomic DNA, TCR beta CDR3 was amplified through two-round multiplex PCR. Used in first-round PCR were primers specific to each TRBV and TRBJ gene. TCRdb called the multiplex PCR reads again in MiXCR, with one record for every CDR3 protein. The table records approximately 30,000 distinct CDR3 sequences, around 30% of them present only once. CDR1 and CDR2 from the germline V gene are LNHDA and SQIVND (reference sequence). Trimming pared 3 bases from V and 0 bases from J, leaving 9 bases between. The CDR3 covers 15 residues. This specimen comes from a study of prognosis after radiotherapy for stage I lung cancer. Study details: Operability status for all non-small cell lung cancer patients was recorded as medically inoperable. The patient group consisted of 13 men and a handful of women whose ages spanned about 50 to 95, median around 76 years. The study recorded squamous cell carcinoma in roughly 7 patients and adenocarcinoma in approximately twelve.

Study-level results: When patients developed distant metastases, their Shannon entropy after stereotactic body radiation therapy was lower.

The TCR was taken from a donor at least 50 years old with non-small cell lung cancer. This chain connects TRBV19 to TRBJ1-5; D not certain. The sequencing used PBMCs, collected before or after stereotactic body radiation therapy (not recorded which). This CDR3 is CASSIDPYSNQPQHF. The CDR3 coding sequence is TGTGCCAGTAGTATCGACCCCTATAGCAATCAGCCCCAGCATTTT.